These T cell receptor beta chains were read from a single sample in a study of post-analysis software for immune sequencing data. Using its own MiXCR run on the PCR reads, TCRdb lists one record per CDR3 protein. The sample lists some 690,000 distinct CDR3 sequences; roughly 27% were seen once. Sequencing input: blood. These receptors came from a girl aged 5-17 years with multiple sclerosis. CDR3s include the opening cysteine and the closing phenylalanine or tryptophan. D genes are given only for firm matches. Some rows have no size entry. The others give once, few or many, or a class for an expanded clone.

CASKYGVSDYGYTF,TGTGCCAGCAAGTACGGAGTTTCGGACTATGGCTACACCTTC,NA,TRBV6-1,NA,TRBJ1-2,14
CASSLVAGSEQFF,TGTGCCAGCAGCTTAGTAGCGGGTAGTGAGCAGTTCTTC,TRBD2,TRBV7-2,few,TRBJ2-1,13
CSARDPSGGAVGTQYF,TGCAGTGCTAGGGACCCTAGCGGGGGGGCCGTTGGGACCCAGTACTTC,TRBD2,TRBV20-1,many,TRBJ2-5,16
CASSPRTMNTEAFF,TGTGCCAGCAGTCCCCGGACTATGAACACTGAAGCTTTCTTT,NA,TRBV12-3/TRBV12-4,few,TRBJ1-1,14
CAGSEALRQGEDEQFF,TGTGCCGGCAGTGAAGCGCTCCGACAGGGGGAGGATGAGCAGTTCTTC,TRBD1,TRBV2,NA,TRBJ2-1,16
CSARGTVYNEQYF,TGCAGTGCCCGCGGGACAGTATACAATGAGCAGTACTTC,NA,TRBV20-1,NA,TRBJ2-7,13
CATSRGWGTGQETQYF,TGTGCCACCAGCAGAGGGTGGGGAACGGGTCAGGAGACCCAGTACTTC,NA,TRBV15,NA,TRBJ2-5,16
CASSNGGTGFHYEQYF,TGTGCCAGCAGCAACGGGGGGACAGGGTTCCACTACGAGCAGTACTTC,TRBD1,TRBV7-2,NA,TRBJ2-7,16
CASSLGGGQRTYGYTF,TGTGCCAGCAGCTTAGGAGGCGGACAGCGTACCTATGGCTACACCTTC,NA,TRBV7-2,NA,TRBJ1-2,16
CASSLVGGRDNSPLHF,TGTGCCAGCAGCTTAGTTGGCGGACGGGATAATTCACCCCTCCACTTT,NA,TRBV11-2,NA,TRBJ1-6,16
CASTHHPDRVETQYF,TGTGCCAGCACCCACCATCCGGACAGGGTCGAGACCCAGTACTTC,TRBD1,TRBV27,NA,TRBJ2-5,15
CASSVPGTGGTDTQYF,TGTGCCAGCAGCGTCCCCGGGACAGGGGGCACAGATACGCAGTATTTT,TRBD1,TRBV5-6,NA,TRBJ2-3,16
CSVGHRDYEQYF,TGCAGCGTTGGGCACAGGGACTACGAGCAGTACTTC,NA,TRBV29-1,NA,TRBJ2-7,12
CASSLVNNEQFF,TGTGCCAGCAGCTTAGTTAACAATGAGCAGTTCTTC,NA,TRBV7-9,NA,TRBJ2-1,12
CASSLSIGVYEQYF,TGTGCCAGCAGTTTAAGTATTGGGGTCTACGAGCAGTACTTC,NA,TRBV12-3/TRBV12-4,few,TRBJ2-7,14
CASSPLPGPQPRGYTF,TGTGCCAGCAGCCCCCTGCCGGGACCTCAACCTAGGGGCTACACCTTC,NA,TRBV7-9,NA,TRBJ1-2,16
CASSVGASGATGERFF,TGTGCCAGCAGCGTAGGGGCTAGCGGGGCGACCGGGGAGCGGTTTTTT,TRBD2,TRBV9,NA,TRBJ2-2,16
CSARLGETQYF,TGCAGTGCTAGGCTTGGGGAGACCCAGTACTTC,NA,TRBV20-1,many,TRBJ2-5,11
CAITGPLGIYNEQFF,TGTGCCATCACTGGCCCCCTGGGGATCTACAATGAGCAGTTCTTC,NA,TRBV2,NA,TRBJ2-1,15
CASSQEVAQKETQYF,TGTGCCAGCAGCCAAGAGGTGGCTCAGAAAGAGACCCAGTACTTC,NA,TRBV3-1,NA,TRBJ2-5,15
CASSLHSGTTGELFF,TGTGCCAGCAGCCTTCATAGCGGGACCACCGGGGAGCTGTTTTTT,TRBD2,TRBV12-3/TRBV12-4,NA,TRBJ2-2,15
CASSPPWTGIYGYTF,TGTGCCAGCAGCCCGCCCTGGACAGGAATCTATGGCTACACCTTC,TRBD1,TRBV11-2,NA,TRBJ1-2,15
CSAPTAIPTDTQYF,TGCAGTGCCCCGACCGCAATACCCACAGATACGCAGTATTTT,NA,TRBV20-1,few,TRBJ2-3,14
CSATRPGHHPQPQHF,TGCAGTGCTACCCGACCGGGACATCACCCACAGCCCCAGCATTTT,NA,TRBV20-1,few,TRBJ1-5,15
CASSPTGIAEAFF,TGTGCCAGCAGCCCCACAGGGATCGCTGAAGCTTTCTTT,NA,TRBV6-2/TRBV6-3,few,TRBJ1-1,13
CSVDMASGGSYNEQFF,TGCAGCGTCGATATGGCTAGCGGGGGGTCCTACAATGAGCAGTTCTTC,TRBD2,TRBV29-1,NA,TRBJ2-1,16
CASRTGRSNEKLFF,TGTGCCAGCAGAACGGGCAGAAGTAATGAAAAACTGTTTTTT,NA,TRBV12-3/TRBV12-4,once,TRBJ1-4,14
CASSRSNIQETQYF,TGTGCCAGCAGCAGAAGTAACATACAAGAGACCCAGTACTTC,NA,TRBV6-6,few,TRBJ2-5,14
CASSVALAGGPYEQYF,TGTGCCAGCAGCGTAGCTCTAGCGGGAGGGCCCTACGAGCAGTACTTC,TRBD2,TRBV9,many,TRBJ2-7,16
CASSQGDRGAFF,TGCGCCAGCAGCCAAGGGGACAGGGGAGCTTTCTTT,TRBD1,TRBV4-1,few,TRBJ1-1,12
CASSFRAGTGDGNTIYF,TGTGCCAGCAGTTTTCGGGCCGGGACAGGGGACGGAAACACCATATATTTT,TRBD1,TRBV12-3/TRBV12-4,NA,TRBJ1-3,17